What follows is one T cell receptor beta chain and its context. This sample is drawn from a study of cytomegalovirus exposure and HLA in healthy donors. PCR used 60 Vbeta primers and 13 Jbeta primers. The protocol was immunoSEQ multiplex PCR, while the TCRdb copy is restricted to in-frame clones and leaves out a portion. This sample has 140,000 to 150,000 clones, with over 60% found just once. The CDR3 has 14 residues. Germline V gene sequence: CDR1 SQVTM, CDR2 ANQGSEA. After removal of 6 bases from V and 4 bases from J, the junction contained 10 bases not matched to a gene. This chain joins TRBV29-1 and TRBJ1-1, with 8 bases lining up with TRBD1. The specimen sequenced was PBMCs. The origin of this receptor is a man between 35 and 55 years old in good health and CMV-seronegative. The CDR3 here is CSVGQGGESTEAFF. For the CDR3, the DNA is TGCAGCGTCGGACAGGGAGGAGAGTCCACTGAAGCTTTCTTT.